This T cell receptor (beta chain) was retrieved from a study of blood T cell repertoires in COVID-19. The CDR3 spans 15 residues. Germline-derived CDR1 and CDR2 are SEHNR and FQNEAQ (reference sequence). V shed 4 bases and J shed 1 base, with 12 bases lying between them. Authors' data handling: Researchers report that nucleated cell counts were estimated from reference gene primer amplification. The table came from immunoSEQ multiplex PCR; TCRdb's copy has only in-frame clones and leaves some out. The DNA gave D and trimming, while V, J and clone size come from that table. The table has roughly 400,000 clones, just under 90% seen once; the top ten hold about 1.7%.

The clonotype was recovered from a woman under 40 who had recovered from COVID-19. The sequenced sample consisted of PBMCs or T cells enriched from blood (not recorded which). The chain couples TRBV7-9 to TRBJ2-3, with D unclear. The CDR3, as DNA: TGTGCCAGCAGCTCGACGAGGCCTGGCACAGATACGCAGTATTTT. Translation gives CASSSTRPGTDTQYF. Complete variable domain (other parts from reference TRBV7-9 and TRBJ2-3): DTGVSQNPRHKITKRGQNVTFRCDPISEHNRLYWYRQTLGQGPEFLTYFQNEAQLEKSRLLSDRFSAERPKGSFSTLEIQRTEQGDSAMYLCASSSTRPGTDTQYFGPGTRLTVL.